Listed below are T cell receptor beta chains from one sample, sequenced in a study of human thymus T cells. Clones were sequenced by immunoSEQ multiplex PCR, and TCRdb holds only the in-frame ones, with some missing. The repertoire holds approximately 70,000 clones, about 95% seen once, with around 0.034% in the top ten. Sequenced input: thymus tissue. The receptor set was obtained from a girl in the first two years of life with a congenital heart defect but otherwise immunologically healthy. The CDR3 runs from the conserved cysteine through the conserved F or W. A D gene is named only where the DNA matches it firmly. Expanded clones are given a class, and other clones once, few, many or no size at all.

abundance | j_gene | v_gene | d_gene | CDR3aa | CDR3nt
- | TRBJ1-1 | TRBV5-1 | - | CASSYRREDGQAFF | TGCGCCAGCAGCTACCGAAGGGAAGACGGGCAAGCTTTCTTT
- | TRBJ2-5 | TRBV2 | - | CASSESSAAGRQYF | TGTGCCAGCAGTGAATCCTCGGCCGCCGGCCGGCAGTACTTC
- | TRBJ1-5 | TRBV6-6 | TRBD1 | CASSYPTGDPSPQHF | TGTGCCAGCAGTTACCCCACAGGGGACCCCTCGCCCCAGCATTTT
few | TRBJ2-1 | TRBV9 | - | CASSVDRGHEQFF | TGTGCCAGCAGCGTAGATCGGGGTCATGAGCAGTTCTTC
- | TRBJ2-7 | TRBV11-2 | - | CASSLGQGAAYEQYF | TGTGCCAGCAGCCTTGGGCAAGGGGCAGCCTACGAGCAGTACTTC
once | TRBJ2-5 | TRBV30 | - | CAWSGGEETQYF | TGTGCCTGGAGTGGGGGAGAAGAGACCCAGTACTTC
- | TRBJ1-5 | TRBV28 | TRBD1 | CASTPLPPRTGNKPQHF | TGTGCCAGCACCCCTTTACCCCCTAGGACAGGGAATAAGCCCCAGCATTTT
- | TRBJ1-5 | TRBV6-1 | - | CASSEVGRQPQHF | TGTGCCAGCAGTGAAGTGGGGCGGCAGCCCCAGCATTTT
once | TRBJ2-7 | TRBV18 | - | CASSPPSSPEQYF | TGTGCCAGCTCACCACCGAGTTCCCCCGAGCAGTACTTC
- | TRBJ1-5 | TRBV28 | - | CASSAVGVGNGNQPQHF | TGTGCCAGCAGCGCCGTAGGTGTAGGTAACGGAAATCAGCCCCAGCATTTT
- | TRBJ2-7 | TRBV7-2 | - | CASSFNNRTGDEQYF | TGTGCCAGCAGTTTCAATAACCGTACGGGGGACGAGCAGTACTTC
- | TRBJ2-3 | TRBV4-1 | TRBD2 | CASSLILAGGPGGTDTQYF | TGCGCCAGCAGCCTCATTCTAGCGGGAGGGCCTGGAGGCACAGATACGCAGTATTTT
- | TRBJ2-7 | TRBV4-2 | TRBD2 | CASSQKASGDYEQYF | TGTGCCAGCAGCCAAAAGGCTAGCGGGGACTACGAGCAGTACTTC
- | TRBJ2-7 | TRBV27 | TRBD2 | CASSPTGLAAPYEQYF | TGTGCCAGCAGTCCCACGGGACTAGCGGCCCCCTACGAGCAGTACTTC
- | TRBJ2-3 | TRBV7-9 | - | CASSRPGTDTQYF | TGTGCCAGCAGCCGGCCTGGCACAGATACGCAGTATTTT
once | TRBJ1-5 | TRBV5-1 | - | CASSLVPGEGNQPQHF | TGCGCCAGCAGCTTGGTGCCGGGGGAAGGCAATCAGCCCCAGCATTTT
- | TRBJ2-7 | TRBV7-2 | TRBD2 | CASSWDKAGGDYEQYF | TGTGCCAGCAGCTGGGATAAGGCGGGAGGCGACTACGAGCAGTACTTC
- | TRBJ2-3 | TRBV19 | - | CASSIQSGAGKDTQYF | TGTGCCAGTAGTATCCAGTCGGGCGCGGGGAAAGATACGCAGTATTTT
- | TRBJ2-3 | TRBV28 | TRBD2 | CASSPPPNSGRAGTDTQYF | TGTGCCAGCAGTCCCCCCCCCAATAGCGGGAGGGCCGGGACAGATACGCAGTATTTT
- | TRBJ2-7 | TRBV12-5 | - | CAPHREDYEQYF | TGTGCTCCCCACAGGGAGGACTACGAGCAGTACTTC
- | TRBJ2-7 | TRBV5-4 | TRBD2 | CASSLSGGPYEQYF | TGTGCCAGCAGCTTGTCGGGAGGGCCTTACGAGCAGTACTTC
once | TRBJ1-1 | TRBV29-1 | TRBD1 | CSVEVGRGLWNTEAFF | TGCAGCGTTGAGGTGGGCAGGGGGCTTTGGAACACTGAAGCTTTCTTT
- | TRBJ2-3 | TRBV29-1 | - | CSVGEWPTWGTDTQYF | TGCAGCGTTGGGGAATGGCCCACCTGGGGCACAGATACGCAGTATTTT